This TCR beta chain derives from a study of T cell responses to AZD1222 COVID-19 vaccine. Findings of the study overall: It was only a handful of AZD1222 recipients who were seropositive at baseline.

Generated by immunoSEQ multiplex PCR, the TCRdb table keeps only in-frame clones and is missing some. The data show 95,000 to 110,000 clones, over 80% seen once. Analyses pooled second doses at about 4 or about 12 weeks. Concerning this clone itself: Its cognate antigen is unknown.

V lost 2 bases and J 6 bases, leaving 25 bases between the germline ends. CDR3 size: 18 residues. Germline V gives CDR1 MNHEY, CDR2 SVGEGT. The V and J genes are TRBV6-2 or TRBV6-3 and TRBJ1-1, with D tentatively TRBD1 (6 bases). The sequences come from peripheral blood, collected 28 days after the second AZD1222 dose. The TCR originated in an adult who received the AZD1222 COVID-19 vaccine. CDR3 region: CASSYPLTGRNPSAEAFF. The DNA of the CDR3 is TGTGCCAGCAGTTACCCGCTAACAGGGAGGAACCCCTCGGCTGAAGCTTTCTTT.